This TCR beta chain was documented in a study of cytomegalovirus exposure and HLA in healthy donors. General study findings and limits: Cytomegalovirus-associated status was assigned to about 160 TCR beta chains. Most sequenced TCRs were rare (though some public TCRs occurred in many donors).

Comment on this clone: Its target is not known.

TCRdb's table, derived via immunoSEQ multiplex PCR, lists solely in-frame clones and lacks some. The sample has under 150,000 clones, almost 85% seen once; the top ten hold around 1.4%. CDR1 is SGHAT and CDR2 is FQNNGV in the germline V gene. The CDR3 is 15 amino acids. V gave up 5 bases and J gave up 4 bases, with 17 bases separating them. The sequenced material came from PBMCs. This TCR derives from a woman aged 25 to 39 in good health and CMV-seronegative. The chain uses TRBV11-2 and TRBJ1-1; D remains unclear. CDR3 region: CASSPQTMRGTEAFF. The CDR3 nucleotides are TGTGCCAGCAGCCCCCAGACAATGCGGGGCACTGAAGCTTTCTTT.